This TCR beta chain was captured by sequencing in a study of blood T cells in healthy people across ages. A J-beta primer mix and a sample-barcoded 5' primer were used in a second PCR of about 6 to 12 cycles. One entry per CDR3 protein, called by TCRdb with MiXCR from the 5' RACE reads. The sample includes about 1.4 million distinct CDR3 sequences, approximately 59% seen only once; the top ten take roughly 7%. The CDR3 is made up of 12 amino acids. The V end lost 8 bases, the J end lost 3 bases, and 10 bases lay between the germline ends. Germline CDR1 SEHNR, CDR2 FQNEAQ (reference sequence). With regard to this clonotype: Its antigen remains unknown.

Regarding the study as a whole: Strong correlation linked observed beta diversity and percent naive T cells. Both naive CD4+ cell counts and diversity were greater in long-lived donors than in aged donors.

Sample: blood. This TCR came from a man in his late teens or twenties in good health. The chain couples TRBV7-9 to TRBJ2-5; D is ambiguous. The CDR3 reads CASGQVEETQYF. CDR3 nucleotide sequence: TGTGCCAGCGGCCAAGTGGAAGAGACCCAGTACTTC.